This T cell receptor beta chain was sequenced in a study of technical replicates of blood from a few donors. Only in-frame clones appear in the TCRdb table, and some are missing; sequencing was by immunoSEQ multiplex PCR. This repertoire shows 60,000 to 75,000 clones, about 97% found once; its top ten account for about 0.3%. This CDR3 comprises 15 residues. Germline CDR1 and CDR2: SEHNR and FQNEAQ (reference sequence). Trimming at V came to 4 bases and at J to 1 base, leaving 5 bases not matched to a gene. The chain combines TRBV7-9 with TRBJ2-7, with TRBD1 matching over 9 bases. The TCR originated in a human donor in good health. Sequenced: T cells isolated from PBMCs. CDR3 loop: CASSSGTGISYEQYF. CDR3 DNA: TGTGCCAGCAGCTCCGGGACAGGGATTTCCTACGAGCAGTACTTC.